This T cell receptor beta chain was found in a study of blood T cell repertoires in COVID-19. Here immunoSEQ multiplex PCR was the method, and the copy in TCRdb shows in-frame clones only, minus some. The data hold 220,000 or so clones, with about three quarters observed a single time. The clonotype was recovered from a woman in her 70s with acute or convalescent COVID-19. The sample taken for sequencing was peripheral blood.

The CDR3 spells CASNLDRENTEAFF. The CDR3 coding sequence is TGTGCCAGCAACCTGGACAGGGAGAACACTGAAGCTTTCTTT. The V call is TRBV7-2, the J call TRBJ1-1; 8 bases fit TRBD1. CDR1 and CDR2 from the germline V gene are SGHTA and FQGNSA. The CDR3 has 14 amino acids. Trimming removed 7 bases from V and 1 base from J; junction bases left unmatched: 5.